This T cell receptor (beta chain) was recorded in a study of metastatic and nonmetastatic thyroid tumors. Overall study: Malignant and benign thyroid patients had repertoires compared in peripheral blood and tumor or nodule tissue.

Thyroid surgery was performed in patients who had received no treatment beforehand. Study-level results: Across blood and tumor, TCR beta diversity in malignant thyroid tumors was reportedly significantly higher than in benign nodules.

Per the original data handling: A papillary thyroid cancer distant-metastasis classifier was built from CDR3 differences across clinicopathological groups. TCRdb ran MiXCR on the PCR reads. For this entry, the V and J calls and clone size follow TCRdb and not the study's own pipeline. This sample has about 25,000 clones, with 20% found just once. CDR1 and CDR2 (germline): MNHNS, SASEGT. The CDR3 covers 13 residues. This clone came up once. Its antigen remains unknown. At one of its ends the junction is not consistent with the germline gene, which may arise from a read error. V and J are TRBV6-1 and TRBJ1-2, with 7 bases lining up with TRBD1. This sequence originates from a male donor with papillary thyroid cancer or a benign thyroid nodule (not recorded which). Some clones in this sample may be carry-over from other donors' samples. The specimen was blood. The CDR3: CARTSGQHYVYNF. Here the CDR3 DNA reads TGTGCCAGAACCTCGGGACAGCACTATGTCTACAACTTC.